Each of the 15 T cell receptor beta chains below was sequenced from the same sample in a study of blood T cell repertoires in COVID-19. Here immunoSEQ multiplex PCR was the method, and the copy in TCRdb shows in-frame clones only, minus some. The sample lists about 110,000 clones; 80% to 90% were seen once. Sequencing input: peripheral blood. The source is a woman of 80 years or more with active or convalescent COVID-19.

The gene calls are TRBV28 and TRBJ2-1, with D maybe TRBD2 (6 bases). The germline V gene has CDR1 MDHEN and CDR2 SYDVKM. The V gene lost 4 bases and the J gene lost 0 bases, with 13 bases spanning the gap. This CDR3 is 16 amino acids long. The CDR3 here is CASSSPGATSYNEQFF. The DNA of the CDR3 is TGTGCCAGCAGTTCCCCGGGAGCGACCTCCTACAATGAGCAGTTCTTC.

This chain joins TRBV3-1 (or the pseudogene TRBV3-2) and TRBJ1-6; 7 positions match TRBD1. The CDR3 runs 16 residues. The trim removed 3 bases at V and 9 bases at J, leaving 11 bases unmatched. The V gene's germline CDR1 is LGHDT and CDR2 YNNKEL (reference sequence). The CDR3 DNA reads TGTGCCAGCAGCCACCATGTGACAGGGAGGACTTCACCCCTCCACTTT. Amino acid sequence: CASSHHVTGRTSPLHF.

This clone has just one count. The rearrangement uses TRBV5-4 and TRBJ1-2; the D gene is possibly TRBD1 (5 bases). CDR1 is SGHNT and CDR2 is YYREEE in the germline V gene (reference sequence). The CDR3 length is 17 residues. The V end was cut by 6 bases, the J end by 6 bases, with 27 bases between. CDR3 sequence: CASILGGARGILNGYTF. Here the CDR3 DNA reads TGTGCCAGCATTCTGGGAGGGGCGCGAGGAATTCTTAATGGCTACACCTTC.

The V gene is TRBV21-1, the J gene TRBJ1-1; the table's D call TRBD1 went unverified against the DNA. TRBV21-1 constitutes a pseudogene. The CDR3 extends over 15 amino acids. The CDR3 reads CASRTGDRVATEAFF. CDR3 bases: TGTGCCAGCAGGACAGGGGACAGGGTGGCCACTGAAGCTTTCTTT.

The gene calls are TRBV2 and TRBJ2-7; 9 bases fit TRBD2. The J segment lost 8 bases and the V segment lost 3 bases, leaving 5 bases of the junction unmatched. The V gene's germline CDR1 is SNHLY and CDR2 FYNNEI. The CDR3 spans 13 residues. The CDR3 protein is CASSEAGGLKQYF. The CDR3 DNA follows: TGTGCCAGCAGTGAGGCGGGAGGGTTAAAGCAGTACTTC.

The CDR3 spells CSVETGPANYGYTF. CDR3 DNA sequence: TGCAGCGTTGAAACAGGGCCCGCTAACTATGGCTACACCTTC. V is TRBV29-1 and J is TRBJ1-2; D may be TRBD1 (6 bases). CDR1 SQVTM and CDR2 ANQGSEA come from the germline V gene. The CDR3 extends over 14 amino acids. The V end was cut by 2 bases, the J end by 0 bases, with 10 bases between. Variable domain in full (rest from reference TRBV29-1 and TRBJ1-2): SAVISQKPSRDICQRGTSLTIQCQVDSQVTMMFWYRQQPGQSLTLIATANQGSEATYESGFVIDKFPISRPNLTFSTLTVSNMSPEDSSIYLCSVETGPANYGYTFGSGTRLTVV.

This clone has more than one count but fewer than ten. CDR3 protein: CASSGGFDNQPQHF. CDR3 bases: TGTGCCAGCAGCGGAGGGTTCGACAATCAGCCCCAGCATTTT. The chain combines TRBV9 with TRBJ1-5; D call uncertain. In germline, CDR1 is SGDLS, CDR2 YYNGEE. The CDR3 covers 14 residues. V was trimmed by 3 bases and J by 3 bases, leaving 10 bases between them.

CDR3 nucleotide sequence: TGTGCCAGCAGCCAGCGACAGGGGGCGAACACTGAAGCTTTCTTT. It codes for CASSQRQGANTEAFF. The chain has TRBV4-2 and TRBJ1-1; 10 positions match TRBD1. CDR1 and CDR2 (germline): LGHNA, YNFKEQ. V dropped 3 bases and J dropped 1; count of bases not matched to a gene: 2. The CDR3 has 15 amino acids.

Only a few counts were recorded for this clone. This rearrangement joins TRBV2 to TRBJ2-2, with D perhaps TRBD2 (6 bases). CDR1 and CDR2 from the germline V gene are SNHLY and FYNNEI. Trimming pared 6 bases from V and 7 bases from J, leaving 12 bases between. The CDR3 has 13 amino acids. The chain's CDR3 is CASRTRDRGELFF. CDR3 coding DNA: TGTGCCAGCAGGACTAGGGACCGCGGGGAGCTGTTTTTT.

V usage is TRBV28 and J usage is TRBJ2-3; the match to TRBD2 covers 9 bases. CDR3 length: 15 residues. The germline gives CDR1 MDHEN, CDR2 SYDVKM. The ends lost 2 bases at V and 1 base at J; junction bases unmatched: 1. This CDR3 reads CASSLGLARTDTQYF. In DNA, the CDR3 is TGTGCCAGCAGTTTAGGACTAGCGCGCACAGATACGCAGTATTTT. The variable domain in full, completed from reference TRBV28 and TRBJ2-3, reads DVKVTQSSRYLVKRTGEKVFLECVQDMDHENMFWYRQDPGLGLRLIYFSYDVKMKEKGDIPEGYSVSREKKERFSLILESASTNQTSMYLCASSLGLARTDTQYFGPGTRLTVL.

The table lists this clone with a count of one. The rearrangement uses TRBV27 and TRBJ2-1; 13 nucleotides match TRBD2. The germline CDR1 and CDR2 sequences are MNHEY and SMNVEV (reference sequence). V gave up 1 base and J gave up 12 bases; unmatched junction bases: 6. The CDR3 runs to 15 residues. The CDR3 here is CASSLFALAGGAQFF. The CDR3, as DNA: TGTGCCAGCAGTTTATTCGCACTAGCGGGAGGGGCGCAGTTCTTC.

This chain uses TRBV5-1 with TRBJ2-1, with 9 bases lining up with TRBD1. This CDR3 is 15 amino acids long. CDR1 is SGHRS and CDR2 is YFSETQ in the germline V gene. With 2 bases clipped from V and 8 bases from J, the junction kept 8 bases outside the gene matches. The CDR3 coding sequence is TGCGCCAGCAGCTTCCCCCGGACAGGGGTCGATGAGCAGTTCTTC. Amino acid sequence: CASSFPRTGVDEQFF.

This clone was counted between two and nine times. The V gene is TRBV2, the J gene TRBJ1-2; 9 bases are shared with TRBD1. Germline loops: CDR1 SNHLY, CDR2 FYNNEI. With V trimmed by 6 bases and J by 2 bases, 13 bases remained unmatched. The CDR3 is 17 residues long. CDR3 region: CASSEQGATHFNYGYTF. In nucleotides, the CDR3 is TGTGCCAGCAGCGAACAGGGGGCGACCCACTTCAACTATGGCTACACCTTC. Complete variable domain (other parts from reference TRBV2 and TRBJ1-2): EPEVTQTPSHQVTQMGQEVILRCVPISNHLYFYWYRQILGQKVEFLVSFYNNEISEKSEIFDDQFSVERPDGSNFTLKIRSTKLEDSAMYFCASSEQGATHFNYGYTFGSGTRLTVV.

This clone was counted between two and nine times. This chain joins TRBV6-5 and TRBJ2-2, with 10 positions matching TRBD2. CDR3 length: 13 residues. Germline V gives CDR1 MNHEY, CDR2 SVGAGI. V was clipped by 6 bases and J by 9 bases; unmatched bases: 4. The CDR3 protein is CASSSGGERELFF. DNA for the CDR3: TGTGCCAGCAGCAGCGGGGGGGAGAGGGAGCTGTTTTTT.

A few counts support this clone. CDR3 in DNA: TGCGCCACCGCATTAAGACAGGGGGATTCACCCCTCCACTTT. Its protein is CATALRQGDSPLHF. V usage is TRBV5-1 and J usage is TRBJ1-6; TRBD1 agrees at 9 bases. J gave up 8 bases and V 9 bases, and 9 bases lay outside the gene matches. The CDR3 length is 14 residues. CDR1 is SGHRS and CDR2 is YFSETQ in the germline V gene.